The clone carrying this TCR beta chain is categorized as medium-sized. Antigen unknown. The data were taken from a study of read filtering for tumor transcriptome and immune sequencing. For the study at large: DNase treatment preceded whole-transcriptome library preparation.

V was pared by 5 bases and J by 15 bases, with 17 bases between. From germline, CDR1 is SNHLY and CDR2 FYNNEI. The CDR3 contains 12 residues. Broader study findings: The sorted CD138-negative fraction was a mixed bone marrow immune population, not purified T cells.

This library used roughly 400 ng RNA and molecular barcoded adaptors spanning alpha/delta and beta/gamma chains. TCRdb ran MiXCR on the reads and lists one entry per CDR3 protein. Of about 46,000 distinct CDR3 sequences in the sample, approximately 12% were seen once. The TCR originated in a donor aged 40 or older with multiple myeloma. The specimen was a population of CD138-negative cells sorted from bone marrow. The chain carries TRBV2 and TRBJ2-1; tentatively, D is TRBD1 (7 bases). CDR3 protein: CASSYQGGPWFF. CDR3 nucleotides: TGTGCCAGCAGTTACCAGGGGGGCCCATGGTTCTTC.